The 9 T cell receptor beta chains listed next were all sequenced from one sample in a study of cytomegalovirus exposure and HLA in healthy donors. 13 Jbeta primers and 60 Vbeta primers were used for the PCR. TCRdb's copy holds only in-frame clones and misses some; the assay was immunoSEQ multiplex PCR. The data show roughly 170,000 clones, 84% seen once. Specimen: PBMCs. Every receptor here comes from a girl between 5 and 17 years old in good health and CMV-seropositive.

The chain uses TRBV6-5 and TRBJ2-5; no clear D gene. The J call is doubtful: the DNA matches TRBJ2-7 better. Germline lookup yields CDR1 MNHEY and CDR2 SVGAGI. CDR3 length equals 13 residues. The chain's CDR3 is CASSVAQAYEQYF. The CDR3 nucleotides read TGTGCCAGCAGTGTCGCCCAGGCCTACGAGCAGTACTTC.

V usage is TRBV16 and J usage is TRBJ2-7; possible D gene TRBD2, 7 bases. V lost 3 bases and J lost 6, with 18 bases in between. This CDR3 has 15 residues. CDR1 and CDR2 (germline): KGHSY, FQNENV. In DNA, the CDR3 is TGTGCCAGCAGCCAGCCCGCGGGGGCATTGGGCGAGCAGTACTTC. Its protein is CASSQPAGALGEQYF.

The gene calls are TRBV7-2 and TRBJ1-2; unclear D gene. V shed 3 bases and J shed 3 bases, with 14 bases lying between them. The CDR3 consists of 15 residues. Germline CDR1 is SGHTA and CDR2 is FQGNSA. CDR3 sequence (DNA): TGTGCCAGCAGCTTTTTTAGAGGGAGAGACTATGGCTACACCTTC. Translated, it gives CASSFFRGRDYGYTF.

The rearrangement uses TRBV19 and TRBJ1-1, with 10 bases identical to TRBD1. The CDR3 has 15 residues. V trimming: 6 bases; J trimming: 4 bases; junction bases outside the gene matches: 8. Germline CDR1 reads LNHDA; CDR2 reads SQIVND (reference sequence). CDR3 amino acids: CASSLGTGDSTEAFF. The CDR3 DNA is TGTGCCAGTAGCCTAGGGACAGGGGATAGCACTGAAGCTTTCTTT.

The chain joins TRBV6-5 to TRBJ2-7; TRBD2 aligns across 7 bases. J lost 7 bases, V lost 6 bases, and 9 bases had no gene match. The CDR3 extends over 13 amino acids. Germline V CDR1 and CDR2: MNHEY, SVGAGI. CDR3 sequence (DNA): TGTGCCAGCAGACTTACCGGGGGGAGGGAGCAGTACTTC. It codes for CASRLTGGREQYF.

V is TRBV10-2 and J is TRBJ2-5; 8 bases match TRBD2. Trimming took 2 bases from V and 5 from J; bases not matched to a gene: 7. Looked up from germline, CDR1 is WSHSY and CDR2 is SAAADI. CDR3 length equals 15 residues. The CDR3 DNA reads TGCGCCAGCAGTGAGAGGGCGGGGGGCCGCGAGACCCAGTACTTC. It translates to CASSERAGGRETQYF.

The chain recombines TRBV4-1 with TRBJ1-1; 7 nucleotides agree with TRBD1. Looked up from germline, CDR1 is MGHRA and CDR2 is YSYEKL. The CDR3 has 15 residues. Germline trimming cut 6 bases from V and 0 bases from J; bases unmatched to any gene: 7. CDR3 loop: CASRDYRGLNTEAFF. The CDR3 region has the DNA TGCGCCAGCAGGGATTACAGGGGATTGAACACTGAAGCTTTCTTT.

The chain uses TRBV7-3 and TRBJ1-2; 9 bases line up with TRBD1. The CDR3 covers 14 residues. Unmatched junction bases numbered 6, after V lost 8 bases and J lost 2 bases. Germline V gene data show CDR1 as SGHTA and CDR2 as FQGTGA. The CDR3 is CASGTGSINYGYTF. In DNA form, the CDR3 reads TGTGCCAGCGGGACAGGGTCCATAAACTATGGCTACACCTTC.

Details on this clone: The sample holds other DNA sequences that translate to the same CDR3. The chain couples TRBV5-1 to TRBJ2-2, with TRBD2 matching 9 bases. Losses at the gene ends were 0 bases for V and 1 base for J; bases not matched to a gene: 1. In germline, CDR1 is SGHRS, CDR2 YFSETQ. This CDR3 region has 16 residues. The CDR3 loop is CASSLVAGVNTGELFF. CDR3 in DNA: TGCGCCAGCAGCTTGGTAGCGGGGGTGAACACCGGGGAGCTGTTTTTT.